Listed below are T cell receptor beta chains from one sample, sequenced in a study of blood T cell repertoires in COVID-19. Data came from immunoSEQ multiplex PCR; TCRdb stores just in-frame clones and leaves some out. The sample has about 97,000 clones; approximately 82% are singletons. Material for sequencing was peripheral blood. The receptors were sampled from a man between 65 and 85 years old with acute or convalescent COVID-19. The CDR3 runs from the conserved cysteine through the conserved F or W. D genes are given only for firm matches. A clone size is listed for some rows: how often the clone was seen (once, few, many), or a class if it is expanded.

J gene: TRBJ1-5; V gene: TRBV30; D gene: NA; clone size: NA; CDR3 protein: CAWNLGQPYSNQPQHF; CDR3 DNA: TGTGCCTGGAACCTTGGACAGCCGTATAGCAATCAGCCCCAGCATTTT
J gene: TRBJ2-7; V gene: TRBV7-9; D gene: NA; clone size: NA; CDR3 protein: CASSLSGVEQYF; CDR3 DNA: TGTGCCAGCAGCTTATCAGGGGTCGAGCAGTACTTC
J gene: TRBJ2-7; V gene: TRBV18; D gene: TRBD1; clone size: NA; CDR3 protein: CASSPPGQGGGYEQYF; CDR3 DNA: TGTGCCAGCTCACCACCGGGACAGGGGGGAGGCTACGAGCAGTACTTC
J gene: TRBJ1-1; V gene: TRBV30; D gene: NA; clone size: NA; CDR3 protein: CACTMSRVNTEAFF; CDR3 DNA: TGTGCCTGTACTATGTCCAGGGTAAACACTGAAGCTTTCTTT
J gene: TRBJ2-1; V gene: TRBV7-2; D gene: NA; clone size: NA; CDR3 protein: CASSPRLGHSSYNEQFF; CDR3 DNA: TGTGCCAGCAGCCCCCGATTGGGCCACAGCTCCTACAATGAGCAGTTCTTC
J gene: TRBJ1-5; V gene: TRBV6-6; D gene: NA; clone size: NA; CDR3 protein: CASSPNQPQHF; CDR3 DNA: TGTGCCAGCAGTCCTAATCAGCCCCAGCATTTT
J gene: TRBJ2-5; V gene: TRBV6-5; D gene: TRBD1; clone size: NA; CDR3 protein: CASSQTGAKTQYF; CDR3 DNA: TGTGCCAGCAGCCAGACAGGGGCAAAGACCCAGTACTTC
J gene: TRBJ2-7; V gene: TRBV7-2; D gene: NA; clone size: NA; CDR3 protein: CASSLDRLVSYEQYF; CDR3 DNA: TGTGCCAGCAGCTTAGATCGGCTAGTCTCCTACGAGCAGTACTTC
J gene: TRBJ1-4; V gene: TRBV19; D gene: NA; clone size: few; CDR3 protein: CASSIWSSNEKLFF; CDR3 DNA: TGTGCCAGTAGTATATGGAGCTCAAATGAAAAACTGTTTTTT
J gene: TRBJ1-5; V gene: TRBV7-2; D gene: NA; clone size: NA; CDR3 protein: CASSLGGGGNQPQHF; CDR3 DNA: TGTGCCAGCAGCTTGGGGGGAGGTGGCAATCAGCCCCAGCATTTT
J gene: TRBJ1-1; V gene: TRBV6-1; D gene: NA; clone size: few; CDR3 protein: CASSEAGAPGNTEAFF; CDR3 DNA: TGTGCCAGCAGTGAAGCTGGTGCCCCGGGGAACACTGAAGCTTTCTTT
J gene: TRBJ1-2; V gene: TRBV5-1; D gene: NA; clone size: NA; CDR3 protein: CASSLDLAFRRNYGYTF; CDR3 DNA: TGCGCCAGCAGCTTGGATCTCGCTTTCAGGCGTAACTATGGCTACACCTTC
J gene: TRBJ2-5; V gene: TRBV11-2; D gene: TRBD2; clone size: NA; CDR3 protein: CASSLISRALGLGQETQYF; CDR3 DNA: TGTGCCAGCAGCTTAATCTCTCGGGCCCTTGGACTAGGACAAGAGACCCAGTACTTC
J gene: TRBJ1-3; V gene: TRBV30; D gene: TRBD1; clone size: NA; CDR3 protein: CAWTGTGGHTIYF; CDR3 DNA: TGTGCCTGGACCGGGACAGGGGGTCACACCATATATTTT
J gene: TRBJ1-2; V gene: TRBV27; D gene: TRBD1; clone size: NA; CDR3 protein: CASRVFQGAGGYTF; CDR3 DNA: TGTGCCAGCAGGGTTTTCCAGGGGGCGGGTGGCTACACCTTC
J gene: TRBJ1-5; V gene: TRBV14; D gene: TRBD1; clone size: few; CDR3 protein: CASSRGTGANQPQHF; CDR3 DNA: TGTGCCAGCAGCCGCGGGACAGGGGCCAATCAGCCCCAGCATTTT
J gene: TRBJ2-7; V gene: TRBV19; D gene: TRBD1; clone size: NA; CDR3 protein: CASSIGGTGESEQYF; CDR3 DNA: TGTGCCAGTAGTATCGGGGGGACAGGGGAGTCCGAGCAGTACTTC
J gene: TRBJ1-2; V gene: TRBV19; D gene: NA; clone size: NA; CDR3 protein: CASKAGNTLQEGYTF; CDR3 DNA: TGTGCCAGTAAGGCAGGGAATACATTGCAAGAGGGCTACACCTTC
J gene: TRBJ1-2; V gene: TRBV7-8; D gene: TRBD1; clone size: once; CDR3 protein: CASSFTGDGYTF; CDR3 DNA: TGTGCCAGCAGCTTTACAGGGGATGGCTACACCTTC
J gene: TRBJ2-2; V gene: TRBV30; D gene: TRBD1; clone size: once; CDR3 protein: CASTPWTGDTGELFF; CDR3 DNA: TGTGCCTCCACCCCCTGGACAGGGGACACCGGGGAGCTGTTTTTT
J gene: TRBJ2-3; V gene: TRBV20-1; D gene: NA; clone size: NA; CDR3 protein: CSASEPKTSTDTQYF; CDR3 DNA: TGCAGTGCTAGTGAACCCAAAACTAGCACAGATACGCAGTATTTT
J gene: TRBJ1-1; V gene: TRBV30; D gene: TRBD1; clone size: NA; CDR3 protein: CAWKGTGSIAFF; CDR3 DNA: TGTGCCTGGAAGGGGACAGGGTCTATCGCTTTCTTT